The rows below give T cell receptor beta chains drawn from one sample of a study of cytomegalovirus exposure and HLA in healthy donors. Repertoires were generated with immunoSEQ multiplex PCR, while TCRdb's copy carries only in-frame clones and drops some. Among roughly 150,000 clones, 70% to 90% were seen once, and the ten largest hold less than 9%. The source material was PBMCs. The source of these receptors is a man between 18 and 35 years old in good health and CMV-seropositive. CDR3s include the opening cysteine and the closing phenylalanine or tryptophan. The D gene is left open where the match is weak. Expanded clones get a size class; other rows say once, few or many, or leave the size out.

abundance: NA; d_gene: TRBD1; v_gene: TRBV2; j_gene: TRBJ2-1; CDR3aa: CASIGQGDNEQFF; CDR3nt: TGTGCCAGCATTGGACAGGGCGACAATGAGCAGTTCTTC
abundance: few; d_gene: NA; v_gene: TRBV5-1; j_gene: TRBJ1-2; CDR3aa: CASSLVTSGEGGYTF; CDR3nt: TGCGCCAGCAGCTTGGTTACTTCAGGGGAGGGCGGCTACACCTTC
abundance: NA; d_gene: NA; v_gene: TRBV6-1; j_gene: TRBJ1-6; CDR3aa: CASSDRTKNVLHF; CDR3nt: TGTGCCAGCAGTGATCGGACAAAGAACGTACTCCACTTT
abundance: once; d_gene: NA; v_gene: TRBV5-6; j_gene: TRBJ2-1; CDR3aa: CASSPNGILGEQFF; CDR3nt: TGTGCCAGCAGCCCTAACGGGATCTTGGGTGAGCAGTTCTTC
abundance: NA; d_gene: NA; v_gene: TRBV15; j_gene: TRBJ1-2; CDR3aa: CATSRGQTGYTF; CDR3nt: TGTGCCACCAGCAGAGGACAGACGGGCTACACCTTC
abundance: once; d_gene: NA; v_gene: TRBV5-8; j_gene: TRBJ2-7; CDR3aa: CASSSYGYEQYF; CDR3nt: TGTGCCAGCAGTAGCTATGGTTACGAGCAGTACTTC
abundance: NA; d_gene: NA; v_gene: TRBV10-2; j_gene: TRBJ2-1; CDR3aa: CASSGDSYNEQFF; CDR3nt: TGCGCCAGCAGCGGGGATTCCTACAATGAGCAGTTCTTC
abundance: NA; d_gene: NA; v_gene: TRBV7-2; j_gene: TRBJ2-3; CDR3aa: CASSLWQGDTQYF; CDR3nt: TGTGCCAGCAGCTTATGGCAGGGAGATACGCAGTATTTT
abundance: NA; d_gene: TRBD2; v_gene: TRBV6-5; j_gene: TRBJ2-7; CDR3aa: CASSYALAGGPYEQYF; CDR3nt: TGTGCCAGCAGTTACGCCTTAGCGGGGGGGCCCTACGAGCAGTACTTC
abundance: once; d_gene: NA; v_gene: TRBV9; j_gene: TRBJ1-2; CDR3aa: CASSFRGSYGYTF; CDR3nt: TGTGCCAGCAGCTTTAGAGGAAGCTATGGCTACACCTTC
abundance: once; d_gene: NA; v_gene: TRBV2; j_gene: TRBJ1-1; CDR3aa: CASSGVKEQGGMNTEAFF; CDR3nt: TGTGCCAGCAGTGGGGTGAAAGAACAGGGAGGGATGAACACTGAAGCTTTCTTT
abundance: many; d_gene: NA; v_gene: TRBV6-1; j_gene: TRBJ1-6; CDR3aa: CASSEGGTGGSPLHF; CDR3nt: TGTGCCAGCAGTGAAGGGGGGACTGGGGGATCACCCCTCCACTTT
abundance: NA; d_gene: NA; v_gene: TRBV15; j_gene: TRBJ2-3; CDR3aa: CATSRDSAGADTQYF; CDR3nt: TGTGCCACCAGCAGAGATTCGGCAGGGGCAGATACGCAGTATTTT
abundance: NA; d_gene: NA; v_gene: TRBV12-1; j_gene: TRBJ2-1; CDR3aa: CASINGRPSYNEQFF; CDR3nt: TGTGCCAGCATAAACGGGAGGCCCTCCTACAATGAGCAGTTCTTC
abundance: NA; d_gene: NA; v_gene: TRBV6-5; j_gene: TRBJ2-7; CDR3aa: CASSSLEQYF; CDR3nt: TGTGCCAGCAGCTCCCTGGAGCAGTACTTC
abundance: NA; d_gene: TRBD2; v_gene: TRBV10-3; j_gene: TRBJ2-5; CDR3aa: CAAGTSGGGTETQYF; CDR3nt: TGTGCCGCCGGGACTAGCGGGGGGGGCACGGAGACCCAGTACTTC
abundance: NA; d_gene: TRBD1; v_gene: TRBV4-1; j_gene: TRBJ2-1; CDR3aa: CASSQDREPYNEQFF; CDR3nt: TGCGCCAGCAGCCAGGACAGGGAACCCTACAATGAGCAGTTCTTC
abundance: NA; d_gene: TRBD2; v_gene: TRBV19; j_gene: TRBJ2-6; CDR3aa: CASTHGGVGANVLTF; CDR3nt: TGTGCCAGTACCCATGGGGGGGTTGGGGCCAACGTCCTGACTTTC
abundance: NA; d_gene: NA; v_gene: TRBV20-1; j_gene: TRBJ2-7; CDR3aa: CSASLHEQYF; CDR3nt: TGCAGTGCTAGTCTTCACGAGCAGTACTTC
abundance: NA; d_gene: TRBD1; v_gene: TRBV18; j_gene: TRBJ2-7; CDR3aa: CASSHNNWDRGHYEQYF; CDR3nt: TGTGCCAGCTCACACAACAACTGGGACAGGGGGCACTACGAGCAGTACTTC
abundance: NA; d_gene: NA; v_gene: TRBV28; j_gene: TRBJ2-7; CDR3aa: CASSLVGTRAYEQYF; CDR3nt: TGTGCCAGCAGTTTAGTCGGTACGAGAGCCTACGAGCAGTACTTC
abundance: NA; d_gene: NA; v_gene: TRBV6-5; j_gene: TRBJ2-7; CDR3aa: CASSSPSLRYEQYF; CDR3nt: TGTGCCAGCAGTTCCCCTAGCTTGCGGTACGAGCAGTACTTC
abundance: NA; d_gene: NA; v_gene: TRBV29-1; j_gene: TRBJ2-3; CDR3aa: CSVGLATSTDTQYF; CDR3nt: TGCAGCGTGGGGCTAGCGACGAGCACAGATACGCAGTATTTT
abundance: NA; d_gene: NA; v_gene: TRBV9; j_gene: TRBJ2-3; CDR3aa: CASSESGTLTDTQYF; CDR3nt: TGTGCCAGCAGCGAAAGCGGCACACTCACAGATACGCAGTATTTT
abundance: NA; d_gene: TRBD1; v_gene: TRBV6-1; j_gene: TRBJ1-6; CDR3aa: CASSESTGGNSPLHF; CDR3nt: TGTGCCAGCAGTGAATCTACAGGGGGGAATTCACCCCTCCACTTT
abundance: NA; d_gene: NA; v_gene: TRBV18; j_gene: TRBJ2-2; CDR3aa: CASSPRGAGNTGELFF; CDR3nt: TGTGCCAGCTCACCAAGGGGAGCGGGGAACACCGGGGAGCTGTTTTTT
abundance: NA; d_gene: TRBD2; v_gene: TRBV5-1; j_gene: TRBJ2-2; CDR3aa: CASSGGLATGELFF; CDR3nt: TGCGCCAGCAGCGGAGGACTAGCGACCGGGGAGCTGTTTTTT
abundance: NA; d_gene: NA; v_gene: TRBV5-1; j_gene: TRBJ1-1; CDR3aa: CASSLSGDMNTEAFF; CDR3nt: TGCGCCAGCAGCTTGTCAGGGGACATGAACACTGAAGCTTTCTTT
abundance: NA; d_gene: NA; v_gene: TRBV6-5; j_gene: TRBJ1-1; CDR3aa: CASSYPGSGRTEAFF; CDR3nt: TGTGCCAGCAGTTACCCAGGGAGTGGGAGGACTGAAGCTTTCTTT
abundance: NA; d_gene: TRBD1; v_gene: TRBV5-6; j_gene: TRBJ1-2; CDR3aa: CASSSQSGGSGYTF; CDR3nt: TGTGCCAGCAGCTCCCAGTCAGGGGGCAGTGGCTACACCTTC
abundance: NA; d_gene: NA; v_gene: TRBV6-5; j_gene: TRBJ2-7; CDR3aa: CASRTQGSYEQYF; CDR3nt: TGTGCCAGCAGAACTCAGGGCTCCTACGAGCAGTACTTC